This T cell receptor beta chain stems from a study of T cell repertoires in ileal Crohn's disease (dated by TCRdb to between 2017 and 2020). With regard to the full study: Median disease duration was roughly 8.2 years, and approximately 34% of patients were identified as active smokers at the time of surgery. TCR repertoire analysis was done in 50 to 70 Crohn's disease patients from a prospective multicentre cohort. A total of roughly 170 mucosal samples from roughly 60 patients were sequenced, with samples obtained at several locations on the surgical specimen and at postoperative endoscopy. A Rutgeerts score higher than i0 was the definition used for endoscopic postoperative recurrence. About half of the patients received postoperative therapy: under 13 received thiopurines and roughly 17 received anti-TNF agents. The study was conducted in parallel with a multicentre cohort built to find predictors of early endoscopic recurrence after ileocolonic resection. Surgery was performed for a complication in all patients, with stricturing disease in roughly 60% and penetrating disease in 39%. On the study overall, not on this receptor specifically: Compared with CD4 T cells, sorted CD8 T cells contained more high-frequency clones, which suggests that the mucosal expansions were mostly CD8. Endoscopic recurrence was found to be associated with higher high-frequency clone percentages at surgery, and recurrence was observed in all patients with clonality above 26.8% (18/57). Only a subgroup of patients, of unstated size, had mucosal CD4 and CD8 T cells sorted and sequenced. Compared with non-smokers, patients who were active smokers at surgery showed a significantly higher proportion of clonal expansions (25.9% vs 17.9%, p=0.02).

The germline V gene yields SGHRS for CDR1 and YFSETQ for CDR2. The CDR3 covers 15 residues, taking in both the cysteine and the phenylalanine. The entry retains the CDR3 DNA only, 45 bases that are in frame from base 1. Clipping removes 4 bases from V and 8 bases from J, with 10 as the unmatched junction base count. Adults with ileal or ileocolonic Crohn's disease and an indication for ileocolonic resection were eligible for inclusion. Whole ileal mucosal biopsies were kept frozen at -80 degrees C prior to DNA extraction. A TRizol-based method was used to extract genomic DNA from the frozen whole biopsies, and the DNA was quantified with a NanoDrop 2000 spectrophotometer. Roughly 540 nanograms of biopsy DNA per sample were submitted for commercial TCRB immunosequencing. Adaptive Biotechnology amplified CDR3 regions from genomic DNA with a two-step multiplex PCR that controlled for amplification bias. In the first PCR, primers covered every V and J gene segment, and in the second PCR, barcodes and Illumina adapters were added. CDR3 libraries were sequenced using an Illumina instrument. In the paper's pipeline: Analysis combined the vendor-provided pipelines with custom analysis of raw data in R/Bioconductor under R version 3.3.0. Clonality, ranging from 0 to 1, was calculated as the inverse of the normalised Shannon entropy of all productive clones. The repertoire share taken up by the top 100 clones defined high-frequency clones, and only clones that passed a 95% confidence test were kept. Overlap between samples was measured with the Morisita-Horn index, while repertoire diversity was measured with the Simpson index. TCRdb took this table from immuneACCESS and kept in-frame rearrangements with V and J called. Such tables lack part of the clones; where checked against another copy, unresolved V genes explain under half of the gap, and the rest is unexplained. That table furnishes V, J and clone size, whereas the DNA furnished D and trimming. This sample gives approximately 18,000 clones in total; roughly 60% of them show up just once. The ten largest account for around 6.3% of the sample.

This clone was recorded a few times. Its recognized antigen is unknown. The sample holds no much larger clone one base away, and base qualities are not on file. Sequencing was carried out using ileal tissue. Recombination linked TRBV5-1 to TRBJ1-4; 8 nucleotides in the junction match TRBD1. The receptor comes from an adult with Crohn's disease. The DNA sequence reads TGCGCCAGCAGCAAATCACAGGGGGAAGAGGAAAAACTGTTTTTT. It codes for CASSKSQGEEEKLFF.